This T cell receptor (beta chain) comes out of a study of vaccination effects on CD4 cells after COVID-19 (dated 2022 in TCRdb). General notes on the study: Post-vaccine samples across the study were collected a median of 72 days after the second dose, with a range of 14 to 241. In both COVID-19 convalescent patients and infection-naive vaccine recipients, the study compared SARS-CoV-2 spike-specific CD4+ TCR repertoires from before mRNA vaccination with those from after it. The full study included over 8 COVID-19 convalescent patients and a handful of SARS-CoV-2-naive healthy vaccine recipients. In the study, cultures from other donors were sequenced using the Oncomine TCR Beta short-read assay on an Illumina iSeq 100. Study-wide findings and limitations: At late post-vaccination timepoints, both infection-induced and vaccine-induced clones showed marked clonal contraction, consistent with waning T cell responses. Among healthy vaccine recipients, nearly all vaccine-induced clones were SARS-CoV-2 mono-reactive, and just 1 of 255 was cross-reactive with common cold coronaviruses. Limitations of the study were the small number of convalescent patients and the absence of early post-infection timepoints.

In the ViraFEST assay, PBMC were stimulated with viral peptide pools, and antigen-specific CD4+ T cell clonotypes were then identified by expansion using TCR sequencing. After around eleven days of culture, CD4+ T cells were isolated with the EasySep CD4+ T cell isolation kit. Each participant got two doses of an mRNA SARS-CoV-2 vaccine, either BNT162b2 or mRNA-1273. Negative nucleocapsid antibody results before and after vaccination confirmed that the healthy vaccine recipients had no prior SARS-CoV-2 infection. Each well held two million PBMC cultured in IMDM containing around 5.1% human AB serum, roughly 9.9 IU/ml IL-2 and gentamicin, along with about 10 ug/ml peptides. On days 3 and 7, half of the culture medium was replaced with fresh IL-2-containing medium. Each peptide stimulation condition was cultured in triplicate wells unless otherwise noted. PBMC were separated from whole blood using Ficoll-Paque Plus gradient centrifugation and were then either cryopreserved at -140C or used fresh. Overlapping peptide pools spanned the spike proteins of SARS-CoV-2 and the common cold coronaviruses HCoV-NL63, HCoV-OC43 and HCoV-229E. The QIAamp micro DNA kit was used to extract genomic DNA from the cultured CD4+ T cells.

Turning to this clone: The antigen this receptor binds is unknown. No quality values exist for individual bases; no much larger clone is one base distant.

The library was produced with the immunoSEQ multiplex PCR assay. DNA from the cultured, isolated CD4+ T cells was subjected to TCR beta CDR3 sequencing. The authors' analysis ran thus. Non-productive TCR sequences were discarded, and reads were trimmed to the CDR3 region, with only CDR3s of 7 or more amino acids retained. The MANAFEST web app was used to pick out antigen-specific clonotypes by comparing their expansion in peptide wells with that in reference cultures. For clones to be considered positive, expansion at FDR<0.05 versus reference and all other wells, an odds ratio above 5, and a frequency above 0.1% in two replicate wells were required. Clonotypes significantly expanded in SARS-CoV-2 spike wells and in at least one common cold coronavirus spike condition were defined as cross-reactive. CDR3 similarity was assessed by Levenshtein distance using the stringdist R package, and unrooted trees were constructed with ape in R 3.6.1. In its TCRdb copy, this immuneACCESS table keeps in-frame sequences only and misses some clones. Where compared with another copy, unresolved V genes explain less than half of these, and the others have no known cause. That table supplies the V and J calls and clone size; D and trimming were determined from the DNA. The sample records approximately 30,000 clones, around 80% of which are singletons. The top ten hold more than 1.3% of the sample.

The germline V gene (reference sequence) supplies CDR1 MNHNY and CDR2 SVGAGI. The CDR3 runs 15 amino acids, cysteine and phenylalanine included. Only the CDR3 DNA stays, 45 bases, in frame from base 1. V and J are trimmed by 3 bases and 4 bases, and the gene matches miss 7 bases of the junction. The sequence joins TRBV6-6 to TRBJ2-3; a stretch of 7 junction bases matches TRBD1. The receptor comes from a human donor who received a COVID-19 vaccine. Some clones in this sample may be carry-over from other donors' samples. The sequencing used CD4+ T cells from PBMCs cultured with HCoV-NL63 spike peptides, collected after COVID-19 vaccination. The label giving this sample's cell subset or site can be read as: HCoV-NL63 spike overlapping peptide pool stimulation. The CDR3 in this case is CASSYTTGWADTQYF. In nucleotide form, the sequence is TGTGCCAGCAGTTATACGACAGGGTGGGCAGATACGCAGTATTTT.